These 27 T cell receptor beta chains share one sample of origin, sequenced in a study of regulatory T cells in long-lasting Graves disease. Time point noted: persistent/refractory GD, antithyroid drugs over 5 years with positive TRAb. PBMCs were the source of the RNA used for TCR sequencing. Assembly of TCR beta libraries relied on iRepertoire HTBI primers together with Arm-PCR of CDR3 regions. MiXCR, run by TCRdb on the multiplex PCR reads, gives a single entry per CDR3 protein. Altogether about 470,000 distinct CDR3 sequences are present, around a fifth being singletons, with the ten largest covering about 6.6%. Material: peripheral blood mononuclear cells (PBMCs), obtained when the disease was refractory, from a patient treated with antithyroid drugs. These receptors originate from a female donor with Graves disease.

About this clonotype: A single base separates this from a much larger clone, so it may be a read error. This chain joins TRBV11-2 and TRBJ2-6; 8 nucleotides agree with TRBD1. V dropped 3 bases and J dropped 0; count of bases not matched to a gene: 10. The CDR3 contains 19 residues. Looked up from germline, CDR1 is SGHAT and CDR2 is FQNNGV. The CDR3 protein is CASSFGQGQGGSGANVLTF. Here the CDR3 DNA reads TGTGCCAGCAGCTTCGGACAAGGACAGGGAGGCTCTGGGGCCAACGTCCTGACTTTC.

The V and J genes are TRBV7-2 and TRBJ1-1, with D uncertain. The CDR3 runs 15 residues. Trimming removed 2 bases at V and 6 bases at J, with 16 bases between. Germline lookup yields CDR1 SGHTA and CDR2 FQGNSA. The CDR3: CASSLYLGSEAEAFF. As DNA, the CDR3 is TGTGCCAGCAGCTTATATCTTGGCTCAGAGGCTGAAGCTTTCTTT.

Worth noting for this clonotype: A junction end diverges from the germline sequence, so it may reflect a read error. This chain joins TRBV24-1 and TRBJ2-7; 9 bases agree with TRBD1. Germline V gives CDR1 KGHDR, CDR2 SFDVKD. The CDR3 has 12 amino acids. The CDR3 loop is CATGDRGYEQYF. In DNA form, the CDR3 reads TGTGCCACCGGTGACAGGGGGTACGAGCAGTACTTC.

The V gene is TRBV19, the J gene TRBJ1-2; no clear D gene. The CDR3 extends over 14 amino acids. V lost 7 bases, J lost 2 bases, and 14 bases lay in between. Germline-derived CDR1 and CDR2 are LNHDA and SQIVND (reference sequence). The DNA for the CDR3 is TGTGCCAGTAACATGGGCTTCACGAACTATGGCTACACCTTC. Its protein is CASNMGFTNYGYTF.

This clonotype was recorded at least ten times. V gene TRBV28 combines with J gene TRBJ1-1; tentatively, D is TRBD1 (6 bases). Germline-derived CDR1 and CDR2 are MDHEN and SYDVKM. The length of the CDR3 is 15 residues. The V end lost 6 bases, the J end lost 3 bases, and 17 bases lay between the germline ends. The CDR3 coding sequence is TGTGCCAGCAGCAGAAACGGGAGGGGGGACACTGAAGCTTTCTTT. Residues: CASSRNGRGDTEAFF.

The chain couples TRBV30 to TRBJ2-7; 8 bases agree with TRBD2. V shed 3 bases and J 0 bases; nucleotides not matched to a gene: 7. CDR3 length: 15 amino acids. Germline lookup yields CDR1 GTSNPN and CDR2 SVGIG (reference sequence). This CDR3 is CAWSGSGDSSYEQYF. The CDR3 region has the DNA TGTGCCTGGAGCGGTAGCGGGGATAGCTCCTACGAGCAGTACTTC.

This clonotype was detected only a few times. The V and J genes are TRBV25-1 and TRBJ2-5; 7 bases fit TRBD1. The ends lost 7 bases at V and 1 base at J; junction bases unmatched: 6. Germline CDR1 is MGHDK and CDR2 is SYGVNS. CDR3 length: 14 residues. This CDR3 is CASKERGRQETQYF. CDR3 bases: TGTGCCAGCAAGGAAAGGGGGCGCCAAGAGACCCAGTACTTC.

This sequence joins TRBV20-1 and TRBJ2-1, with 11 bases matching TRBD2. After removal of 0 bases from V and 8 bases from J, the junction contained 12 bases not matched to a gene. The CDR3 has 17 amino acids. The V gene's germline CDR1 is DFQATT and CDR2 SNEGSKA (reference sequence). This CDR3 is CSARDIFTSGRNDEQFF. The CDR3 DNA reads TGCAGTGCTAGAGATATATTTACTAGCGGGAGAAATGATGAGCAGTTCTTC.

This chain connects TRBV2 to TRBJ2-2, with a tentative D call TRBD1 (6 bases). This CDR3 comprises 13 residues. Trimming pared 11 bases from V and 6 bases from J, leaving 16 bases between. Per the germline V gene, CDR1 is SNHLY and CDR2 is FYNNEI. The CDR3 DNA reads as TGTGCCGGAGAATACAGGGACGCCGGGGAGCTGTTTTTT. Translation gives CAGEYRDAGELFF.

The V and J genes are TRBV6-2 or TRBV6-3 and TRBJ2-3, with D tentatively TRBD2 (6 bases). Trimming shortened V by 7 bases and J by 0 bases, and 11 bases separated the two germline ends. This CDR3 region has 14 residues. Germline V gene lookup returns CDR1 MNHEY and CDR2 SVGEGT. In DNA form, the CDR3 reads TGTGCCAGCACAGGGCGGGGCAGCACAGATACGCAGTATTTT. It translates to CASTGRGSTDTQYF.

This clonotype was recorded at least ten times. The chain uses TRBV3-1 and TRBJ1-4, with a weak D call TRBD1 (5 bases). CDR1 is LGHDT, CDR2 YNNKEL, per germline (reference sequence). V shed 1 base and J shed 1 base, with 7 bases lying between them. The CDR3 sequence is 15 residues long. CDR3 sequence: CASSQGGGTNEKLFF. CDR3 nucleotide sequence: TGTGCCAGCAGCCAAGGGGGGGGAACTAATGAAAAACTGTTTTTT.

The chain recombines TRBV5-6 with TRBJ1-2, with D uncertain. V was pared by 4 bases and J by 4 bases, with 11 bases between. In germline, CDR1 is SGHDT, CDR2 YYEEEE. This CDR3 region has 13 residues. The CDR3, as DNA: TGTGCCAGCAGCCCTACCTATCCCTATGGCTACACCTTC. Its protein product is CASSPTYPYGYTF.

Many counts were recorded for this clonotype. This chain joins TRBV28 and TRBJ1-2; 7 bases line up with TRBD1. The CDR3 is 16 amino acids. The V segment lost 6 bases and the J segment 6 bases; nucleotides outside the gene matches: 16. Germline V lookup: CDR1 MDHEN, CDR2 SYDVKM. The CDR3 is CASSLGTDRAYHGYTF. In nucleotides, the CDR3 is TGTGCCAGCAGCCTTGGAACTGACAGGGCTTACCATGGCTACACCTTC.

The sample holds many counts of this clonotype. The chain is built from TRBV11-3 and TRBJ1-1; the D is unclear. This CDR3 has 14 residues. The V end was cut by 2 bases, the J end by 2 bases, with 9 bases between. From germline, CDR1 is SGHNT and CDR2 YENEEA. CDR3 region: CASSLFSGNTEAFF. The CDR3 DNA is TGTGCCAGCAGCTTATTTTCAGGAAACACTGAAGCTTTCTTT.

The V call is TRBV14, the J call TRBJ1-1, with D perhaps TRBD1 (5 bases). Germline values: CDR1 SGHDN, CDR2 FVKESK. V lost 0 bases and J 1 base, leaving 15 bases between the germline ends. The CDR3 runs to 17 residues. Here the CDR3 reads CASSQDVGPARNTEAFF. The DNA for the CDR3 is TGTGCCAGCAGCCAAGATGTGGGACCCGCGAGGAACACTGAAGCTTTCTTT.

Many counts were recorded for this clonotype. An end of the junction differs from the germline gene, which may be a read error. The chain combines TRBV2 with TRBJ1-1; 8 bases match TRBD1. The CDR3 consists of 12 residues. Germline V CDR1 and CDR2: SNHLY, FYNNEI. CDR3 loop: CAGRGPDTEAFF. The CDR3 DNA reads as TGTGCCGGCAGGGGGCCGGACACTGAAGCTTTCTTT.

Many counts were recorded for this clonotype. The CDR3 loop is CASSSVSGSGNQPQHF. In nucleotides, the CDR3 is TGTGCCAGCAGTTCAGTCTCAGGGAGTGGCAATCAGCCCCAGCATTTT. V is TRBV28 and J is TRBJ1-5; D may be TRBD1 (5 bases). Germline CDR1 is MDHEN and CDR2 is SYDVKM. The V gene lost 4 bases and the J gene lost 2 bases, with 15 bases spanning the gap. This CDR3 is built from 16 residues.

At least ten counts were recorded for this clonotype. The chain is built from TRBV7-8 and TRBJ1-4; 12 nucleotides align to TRBD1. This CDR3 is built from 14 residues. Germline V gene lookup returns CDR1 SGHVS and CDR2 FQNEAQ. After removal of 9 bases from V and 6 bases from J, the junction contained 5 bases not matched to a gene. The CDR3 region is CASGTGGIYEKLFF. The CDR3 nucleotides read TGTGCCAGTGGGACAGGGGGCATTTATGAAAAACTGTTTTTT.

The chain employs TRBV3-1 and TRBJ2-2; no firm D call. The CDR3 sequence is 13 residues long. The ends were cut back, 1 base at V and 6 bases at J, with 6 bases in the middle. CDR1 LGHDT and CDR2 YNNKEL come from the germline V gene (reference sequence). The CDR3 DNA reads TGTGCCAGCAGCCAAGCAGGTGCCGGGGAGCTGTTTTTT. Translating it yields CASSQAGAGELFF.

This clonotype appeared a few times. A junction boundary mismatches the germline segment, possibly from a read error. This chain joins TRBV12-3 or TRBV12-4 and TRBJ2-5; TRBD1 matches 9 bases. The CDR3 consists of 15 residues. The CDR3 sequence: CAGSTGQGKAETQYF. The CDR3 DNA reads TGTGCCGGCAGTACGGGACAGGGCAAGGCCGAGACCCAGTACTTC.

Only one count was recorded for this clonotype. The chain couples TRBV19 to TRBJ2-1, with D tentatively TRBD1 (7 bases). The CDR3 contains 16 residues. The V gene lost 5 bases and the J gene lost 3 bases, with 17 bases spanning the gap. Germline V gene data show CDR1 as LNHDA and CDR2 as SQIVND (reference sequence). The CDR3 spells CASSHGAGQFYNEQFF. CDR3 DNA: TGTGCCAGTAGTCACGGTGCGGGACAGTTCTACAATGAGCAGTTCTTC.

This chain uses TRBV6-1 with TRBJ2-3; D not certain. The CDR3 runs 13 residues. The ends were cut back, 7 bases at V and 2 bases at J, with 10 bases in the middle. CDR1 MNHNS and CDR2 SASEGT come from the germline V gene. The CDR3 protein is CASNKGDTDTQYF. CDR3 nucleotides: TGTGCCAGCAATAAGGGTGACACAGATACGCAGTATTTT.

A remark on this clonotype: This may be a read error: a much more frequent sequence differs by one nucleotide. The chain carries TRBV12-3 or TRBV12-4 and TRBJ1-4; 7 bases are a match to TRBD1. V lost 3 bases and J lost 4; bases outside the gene matches: 5. The length of the CDR3 is 15 residues. In DNA form, the CDR3 reads TGTGCCAGCAGTTTCGGGCAGGGGGGTAATGAAAAACTGTTTTTT. Translating gives CASSFGQGGNEKLFF.

Note on this clonotype: At one boundary the junction diverges from the germline segment, which might be a read error. The rearrangement uses TRBV6-1 and TRBJ1-2; D is undetermined. The CDR3 spans 14 residues. From germline, CDR1 is MNHNS and CDR2 SASEGT. CDR3: CAGSVSTDNYGYTF. The CDR3 coding sequence is TGTGCCGGCAGCGTTTCAACAGATAACTATGGCTACACCTTC.

The rearrangement joins TRBV5-6 to TRBJ2-5, with 9 bases matching TRBD1. V dropped 4 bases and J dropped 1; count of bases not matched to a gene: 17. CDR1 is SGHDT and CDR2 is YYEEEE in the germline V gene. The CDR3 loop spans 19 amino acids. CDR3 in DNA: TGTGCCAGCAGCCGTTTGGTCCGACCGGGACAGGGATCCCAAGAGACCCAGTACTTC. This codes for CASSRLVRPGQGSQETQYF.

In its sample, this clonotype was seen a few times. The chain carries TRBV7-2 and TRBJ2-5; D might be TRBD2 (7 bases). CDR1 and CDR2 (germline): SGHTA, FQGNSA. Trimming stripped 5 bases from V and 4 bases from J, with 20 bases between. The CDR3 extends over 16 amino acids. The CDR3 coding sequence is TGTGCCAGCAGCCGCCTTGGGGGGGCCTTCGGAGAGACCCAGTACTTC. Encoded protein: CASSRLGGAFGETQYF.

This clonotype was seen a handful of times. The J gene is TRBJ1-5, the V gene TRBV2; 8 bases match TRBD1. The germline V gene encodes CDR1 SNHLY and CDR2 FYNNEI. The trim removed 6 bases at V and 9 bases at J, leaving 4 bases unmatched. The CDR3 is 12 residues long. CDR3 bases: TGTGCCAGCAGCTCACAGGGGGGGCCCCAGCATTTT. Residues: CASSSQGGPQHF.